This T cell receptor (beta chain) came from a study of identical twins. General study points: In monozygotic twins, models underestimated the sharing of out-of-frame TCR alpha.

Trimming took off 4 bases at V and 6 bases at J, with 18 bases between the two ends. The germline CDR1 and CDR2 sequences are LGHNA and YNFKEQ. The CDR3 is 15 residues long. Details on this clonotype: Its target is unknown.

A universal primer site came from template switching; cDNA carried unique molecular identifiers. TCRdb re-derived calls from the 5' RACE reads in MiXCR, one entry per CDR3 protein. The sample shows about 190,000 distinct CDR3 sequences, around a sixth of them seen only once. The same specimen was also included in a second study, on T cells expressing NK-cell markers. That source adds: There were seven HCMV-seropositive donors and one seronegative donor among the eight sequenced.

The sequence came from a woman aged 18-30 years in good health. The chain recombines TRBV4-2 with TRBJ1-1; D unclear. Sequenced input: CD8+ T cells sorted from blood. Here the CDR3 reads CASSPQSGVVPEAFF. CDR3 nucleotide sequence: TGTGCCAGCAGCCCGCAAAGCGGGGTGGTTCCTGAAGCTTTCTTT.